This T cell receptor beta chain appears in the sequencing data of a study of human T cells and chemical hapten exposure. Turning to the study itself: The study traced per-sample TCR yield variation mainly to small differences in pooled library volumes. Points from the study as a whole: TCRs above 1 in 1000 frequency did not change with DPC sensitization.

Described time point: pre-sensitization, week 0. Treatment given: therapeutic diphenylcyclopropenone sensitization with weekly scalp DPC. TCRdb processed the RACE reads anew with MiXCR; each CDR3 protein has one entry. The sample contains about 110,000 distinct CDR3 sequences, roughly 12% of which appear only once. Turning to this clonotype: Antigen unknown.

V lost 3 bases, J lost 6 bases, and 6 bases lay in between. The CDR3 has 11 amino acids. Germline CDR1 SEHNR, CDR2 FQNEAQ (reference sequence). This TCR came from a woman in her fifties or sixties with alopecia areata. Some clones in this sample may be carry-over from other donors' samples. The specimen was whole blood, collected in connection with sensitization to the hapten diphenylcyclopropenone (DPC). The chain combines TRBV7-9 with TRBJ2-7; no clear D gene. The CDR3 DNA follows: TGTGCCAGCAGCTTCCAAACCGAGCAGTACTTC. It translates to CASSFQTEQYF. Drawing the rest from reference TRBV7-9 and TRBJ2-7, the complete variable domain is DTGVSQNPRHKITKRGQNVTFRCDPISEHNRLYWYRQTLGQGPEFLTYFQNEAQLEKSRLLSDRFSAERPKGSFSTLEIQRTEQGDSAMYLCASSFQTEQYFGPGTRLTVT.